What follows is one T cell receptor (beta chain) and its context. The repertoire was sequenced with immunoSEQ multiplex PCR; TCRdb's copy has only in-frame clones and lacks some. The table has around 88,000 clones, approximately 75% seen once. This CDR3 contains 13 residues. Germline V gives CDR1 KGHSH, CDR2 LQKENI. The sample comes from a study of shared clonotypes between healthy human individuals. Sequenced: memory CD8+ T cells sorted from blood. Subset reported: CD45RO+ cells pooled with CCR7-negative TemRA cells. The chain links TRBV18 to TRBJ1-5, with D maybe TRBD1 (5 bases). The end of the DNA fits TRBJ2-3 better, so the J call may be wrong. This TCR derives from a young man in good health. CDR3 amino acids: CASSPGANQPQYF. The CDR3 coding sequence is TGTGCCAGCTCACCAGGGGCCAATCAGCCCCAGTATTTT.